A single sample gave rise to the 32 T cell receptor beta chains below, sequenced in a study of cytomegalovirus exposure and HLA in healthy donors. The PCR ran on 60 Vbeta and 13 Jbeta primers. The protocol was immunoSEQ multiplex PCR, while the TCRdb copy is restricted to in-frame clones and leaves out a portion. The sample lists about 190,000 clones; 87% were seen once. Input material: PBMCs. All receptors derive from a man aged 25-45 years in good health and CMV-seronegative.

V usage is TRBV29-1 and J usage is TRBJ2-7, with 8 bases fitting TRBD1. The CDR3 loop spans 14 amino acids. V dropped 7 bases and J dropped 2; count of bases not matched to a gene: 10. The V gene's germline CDR1 is SQVTM and CDR2 ANQGSEA. In nucleotides, the CDR3 is TGCAGCGCCCAAACCCCAGGGGGCCCCTACGAGCAGTACTTC. Encoded protein: CSAQTPGGPYEQYF.

The chain uses TRBV19 and TRBJ2-1; TRBD2 matches at 13 bases. Germline V CDR1 and CDR2: LNHDA, SQIVND (reference sequence). The CDR3 is 17 amino acids. The J segment lost 4 bases and the V segment lost 3 bases, leaving 6 bases of the junction unmatched. The CDR3 reads CASSIALGLAGYNEQFF. DNA for the CDR3: TGTGCCAGTAGTATCGCCCTGGGACTAGCGGGGTACAATGAGCAGTTCTTC.

The chain recombines TRBV6-1 with TRBJ2-7, with D hard to call. This CDR3 contains 15 residues. Germline V gene data show CDR1 as MNHNS and CDR2 as SASEGT. V lost 2 bases to trimming and J lost 3 bases, with 14 bases between them. CDR3 protein: CASSEPELLHYEQYF. The CDR3 DNA reads as TGTGCCAGCAGTGAACCCGAACTACTTCACTACGAGCAGTACTTC.

This chain connects TRBV7-8 to TRBJ2-7; TRBD1 aligns across 7 bases. Per germline, CDR1 SGHVS and CDR2 FQNEAQ. This CDR3 comprises 16 residues. V lost 5 bases to trimming and J lost 0 bases; unmatched junction nucleotides: 10. CDR3 sequence (DNA): TGTGCCAGCAGCACCCCACAGGGGTCGGACTCCTACGAGCAGTACTTC. This sequence encodes CASSTPQGSDSYEQYF.

This clone appeared a few times. The chain has TRBV27 and TRBJ2-7, with a tentative D call TRBD1 (5 bases). V lost 5 bases and J 2 bases, leaving 13 bases between the germline ends. The CDR3 extends over 14 amino acids. Germline values: CDR1 MNHEY, CDR2 SMNVEV (reference sequence). The CDR3 region has the DNA TGTGCCAGCAGTCCTGGACAAAACACCTACGAGCAGTACTTC. It codes for CASSPGQNTYEQYF.

The chain joins TRBV6-4 to TRBJ2-7; TRBD2 agrees at 8 bases. Trimming removed 4 bases from V and 3 bases from J; junction bases left unmatched: 8. The germline V gene encodes CDR1 MRHNA and CDR2 SNTAGT. This CDR3 spans 15 amino acids. For the CDR3, the DNA is TGTGCCAGCAGTGCCTCGGCCGGGACTAGCTACGAGCAGTACTTC. Its protein product is CASSASAGTSYEQYF.

The gene calls are TRBV2 and TRBJ2-3; D perhaps matches TRBD2 (6 bases). Trimming removed 6 bases from V and 8 bases from J, with 6 bases in between. The germline V gene has CDR1 SNHLY and CDR2 FYNNEI. This CDR3 contains 10 residues. The CDR3 region is CASRGGTQYF. The CDR3 DNA sequence: TGTGCCAGCAGGGGGGGTACGCAGTATTTT.

The chain couples TRBV10-3 to TRBJ1-5; a weak D match, TRBD1 (6 bases). Germline CDR1 reads ENHRY; CDR2 reads SYGVKD. This CDR3 contains 13 residues. The germline V and J ends were trimmed by 6 bases and 4 bases, with 10 bases remaining between them. CDR3 in DNA: TGTGCCATCAGCCGACAGGTTAATCAGCCCCAGCATTTT. Amino acid sequence: CAISRQVNQPQHF.

The chain uses TRBV30 and TRBJ2-7; 7 bases agree with TRBD1. Germline V CDR1 and CDR2: GTSNPN, SVGIG (reference sequence). Trimming removed 2 bases from V and 2 bases from J; junction bases left unmatched: 9. The CDR3 totals 15 residues. The CDR3 sequence is CAWSPRRTGTYEQYF. DNA for the CDR3: TGTGCCTGGAGTCCCCGCCGGACAGGCACCTACGAGCAGTACTTC.

The chain joins TRBV7-2 to TRBJ1-2, with 11 positions matching TRBD1. The CDR3 runs to 14 residues. Germline V gene data show CDR1 as SGHTA and CDR2 as FQGNSA. V dropped 4 bases and J dropped 4; count of bases not matched to a gene: 2. DNA of the CDR3: TGTGCCAGCAGCTGGGACAGGGGGACCTATGGCTACACCTTC. It translates to CASSWDRGTYGYTF. The whole variable domain, filled in from reference TRBV7-2 and TRBJ1-2, reads GAGVSQSPSNKVTEKGKDVELRCDPISGHTALYWYRQSLGQGLEFLIYFQGNSAPDKSGLPSDRFSAERTGGSVSTLTIQRTQQEDSAVYLCASSWDRGTYGYTFGSGTRLTVV.

This chain links TRBV6-4 with TRBJ2-7; 7 positions agree with TRBD1. The CDR3 consists of 15 residues. Per germline, CDR1 MRHNA and CDR2 SNTAGT. V lost 6 bases, J lost 2 bases, and 10 bases stayed unmatched. CDR3 DNA: TGTGCCAGCAGCCCTACAGGGGACAGCACCTACGAGCAGTACTTC. It specifies CASSPTGDSTYEQYF.

V gene TRBV28 combines with J gene TRBJ1-4; 7 bases align to TRBD1. Germline trimming cut 10 bases from V and 0 bases from J; bases unmatched to any gene: 8. This CDR3 has 15 amino acids. CDR1 is MDHEN and CDR2 is SYDVKM in the germline V gene. Written as DNA, the CDR3 is TGTGCCACCGGGACAGCCTCTGCAACTAATGAAAAACTGTTTTTT. Translation: CATGTASATNEKLFF.

Comment on this clone: The sample carries other DNA sequences with the same CDR3. This chain joins TRBV5-1 and TRBJ1-2; D gene ambiguous. CDR1 and CDR2 (germline): SGHRS, YFSETQ. Trimming left V 0 bases short and J 2 bases short, with 8 bases between. The CDR3 consists of 14 residues. CDR3 DNA sequence: TGCGCCAGCAGCTTGGTGGGAGGGAACTATGGCTACACCTTC. Translating gives CASSLVGGNYGYTF.

The gene calls are TRBV18 and TRBJ1-5; 9 bases map to TRBD1. CDR3 length: 16 residues. Trimming cost V 0 bases and J 5 bases; bases outside gene matches: 5. In germline, CDR1 is KGHSH, CDR2 LQKENI. In nucleotides, the CDR3 is TGTGCCAGCTCACCACCAGGGACAGGGACACATCAGCCCCAGCATTTT. Protein: CASSPPGTGTHQPQHF.

The sample holds one count of this clone. The chain carries TRBV27 and TRBJ1-2, with TRBD1 as a possible D gene (6 bases). The V gene's germline CDR1 is MNHEY and CDR2 SMNVEV (reference sequence). V dropped 3 bases and J dropped 8 bases, with 19 bases sitting between them. CDR3 length: 15 residues. For the CDR3, the DNA is TGTGCCAGCAGTTTTAGTGTTACCTCAGGGGTGGGCTACACCTTC. This gives the protein CASSFSVTSGVGYTF.

V and J are TRBV11-3 and TRBJ2-1, with TRBD2 matching 7 bases. From germline, CDR1 is SGHNT and CDR2 YENEEA. The CDR3 contains 13 residues. The ends lost 1 base at V and 10 bases at J; junction bases unmatched: 4. The chain's CDR3 is CASSLVPGLEQFF. The CDR3 coding sequence is TGTGCCAGCAGCTTAGTCCCGGGACTAGAGCAGTTCTTC.

This clone was counted a few times. This chain links TRBV28 with TRBJ1-2; 7 nucleotides align to TRBD1. With V trimmed by 7 bases and J by 8 bases, 13 bases remained unmatched. CDR3 length equals 14 residues. Germline CDR1 MDHEN, CDR2 SYDVKM. The CDR3 nucleotides read TGTGCCAGCAATGGACAGGAGGGCCGTTGGGGCTACACCTTC. Protein: CASNGQEGRWGYTF.

Only a few counts were recorded for this clone. This chain uses TRBV7-9 with TRBJ2-7; D remains ambiguous. The CDR3 covers 14 residues. Trimming left V 5 bases short and J 0 bases short, with 11 bases between. Germline loops: CDR1 SEHNR, CDR2 FQNEAQ (reference sequence). Here the CDR3 DNA reads TGTGCCAGCAGCGCCGAATTGAGCTCCTACGAGCAGTACTTC. Protein product: CASSAELSSYEQYF.

The chain links TRBV7-2 to TRBJ1-1, with D possibly matching TRBD1 (6 bases). The CDR3 contains 12 residues. Germline CDR1 and CDR2: SGHTA and FQGNSA. V shed 5 bases and J shed 7 bases, with 11 bases lying between them. Here the CDR3 DNA reads TGTGCCAGCAGCGCAGGGGTTGGTGAAGCTTTCTTT. It is translated as CASSAGVGEAFF.

The gene calls are TRBV4-2 and TRBJ1-4; D remains unclear. Germline CDR1 is LGHNA and CDR2 is YNFKEQ. The CDR3 sequence is 14 residues long. Deletions cut 1 base from V and 6 bases from J, with 9 bases between. CDR3 region: CASSQGGDYEKLFF. The CDR3 DNA reads as TGTGCCAGCAGCCAAGGGGGAGACTATGAAAAACTGTTTTTT.

This clone appeared a few times. This sequence joins TRBV2 and TRBJ1-2; TRBD1 agrees at 7 bases. This CDR3 has 11 residues. J was trimmed by 14 bases and V by 8 bases; bases with no gene match: 11. The germline V gene encodes CDR1 SNHLY and CDR2 FYNNEI. In nucleotides, the CDR3 is TGTGCCAGCCACAGGACAGGCTTGGGAACCTTC. Residues: CASHRTGLGTF. Together with reference TRBV2 and TRBJ1-2, the CDR3 gives the full variable domain: EPEVTQTPSHQVTQMGQEVILRCVPISNHLYFYWYRQILGQKVEFLVSFYNNEISEKSEIFDDQFSVERPDGSNFTLKIRSTKLEDSAMYFCASHRTGLGTFGSGTRLTVV.

This chain links TRBV19 with TRBJ1-1; tentatively, D is TRBD1 (5 bases). This CDR3 contains 13 residues. Germline CDR1 LNHDA, CDR2 SQIVND (reference sequence). Trimming cost V 2 bases and J 13 bases, with 17 bases left between them. The CDR3 nucleotides read TGTGCCAGTAGTATATCAGGGTCCAGGGTAGATTTCTTT. Amino acid sequence: CASSISGSRVDFF.

The chain has TRBV5-1 and TRBJ2-3; the match to TRBD2 covers 9 bases. The CDR3 has 18 residues. V gave up 0 bases and J gave up 1 base; unmatched junction bases: 9. CDR1 SGHRS and CDR2 YFSETQ come from the germline V gene. This chain's CDR3 is CASSLEASGIVGTDTQYF. In DNA form, the CDR3 reads TGCGCCAGCAGCTTGGAGGCTAGCGGGATAGTCGGCACAGATACGCAGTATTTT.

Remarks on this clone: The junction departs from the called germline gene at one end, perhaps through a read error. Here the CDR3 reads CASSQDLKFGGRGRRGNQPQHF. The DNA for the CDR3 is TGTGCCAGCAGCCAAGACTTGAAGTTCGGGGGCAGGGGGCGCCGTGGCAATCAGCCCCAACATTTT. This chain joins TRBV4-2 and TRBJ1-5, with 8 positions matching TRBD1. CDR1 and CDR2 (germline): LGHNA, YNFKEQ. The CDR3 is 22 residues long.

The chain is built from TRBV1 and TRBJ2-1; the table's D call of TRBD1 was not tested on the DNA. TRBV1 constitutes a pseudogene. The CDR3 length is 18 residues. CDR3 nucleotides: TGCACCAGCAGCCAAGAAGAGAGCCGGACAGGGGATAGCAATGAGCAGTTCTTC. This translates into CTSSQEESRTGDSNEQFF.

The genes are TRBV7-9 and TRBJ1-1, with TRBD1 as a possible D gene (5 bases). Germline-derived CDR1 and CDR2 are SEHNR and FQNEAQ (reference sequence). V was trimmed by 5 bases and J by 5 bases, leaving 9 bases between them. The CDR3 has 12 amino acids. CDR3 nucleotide sequence: TGTGCCAGCAGCCACCAGGGTACTGAAGCTTTCTTT. Translated: CASSHQGTEAFF.

This clone was counted a few times. V usage is TRBV5-8 and J usage is TRBJ1-5, with 8 positions matching TRBD1. Germline lookup yields CDR1 SGHTS and CDR2 YDEGEE. V lost 3 bases to trimming and J lost 2 bases; unmatched junction nucleotides: 4. The CDR3 length is 15 residues. CDR3 loop: CASSWPGQGNQPQHF. The CDR3 DNA reads TGTGCCAGCAGCTGGCCGGGACAGGGCAATCAGCCCCAGCATTTT.

The V gene is TRBV2, the J gene TRBJ1-5; TRBD1 matches 10 bases. Germline V lookup: CDR1 SNHLY, CDR2 FYNNEI. This CDR3 is built from 15 residues. With 6 bases clipped from V and 1 base from J, the junction kept 3 bases outside the gene matches. The chain's CDR3 is CASRGQGTSNQPQHF. The CDR3 coding sequence is TGTGCCAGCAGGGGACAGGGGACCAGCAATCAGCCCCAGCATTTT.

This chain uses TRBV9 with TRBJ2-1; possible D gene TRBD2, 5 bases. The CDR3 consists of 15 residues. The V gene's germline CDR1 is SGDLS and CDR2 YYNGEE. V was trimmed by 4 bases and J by 3 bases, leaving 14 bases between them. CDR3 in amino acids: CASSPPARGYNEQFF. The CDR3 DNA reads TGTGCCAGCAGCCCGCCTGCCCGGGGCTACAATGAGCAGTTCTTC.

V is TRBV6-5 and J is TRBJ2-1, with a weak D call TRBD1 (5 bases). The V end was cut by 8 bases, the J end by 1 base, with 12 bases between. The CDR3 is 14 residues long. Germline-derived CDR1 and CDR2 are MNHEY and SVGAGI. In DNA, the CDR3 is TGTGCCAGCCGAGAGACAGTATCCTACAATGAGCAGTTCTTC. Amino acids: CASRETVSYNEQFF.

This chain joins TRBV27 and TRBJ2-7; weak D call: TRBD1 (6 bases). The CDR3 spans 14 residues. Germline lookup yields CDR1 MNHEY and CDR2 SMNVEV (reference sequence). Trimming took 3 bases from V and 2 from J, leaving 11 bases between them. CDR3: CASSLQGITYEQYF. The CDR3 DNA reads as TGTGCCAGCAGTTTGCAGGGGATAACCTACGAGCAGTACTTC.

The rearrangement joins TRBV2 to TRBJ2-1; D is unclear. The germline V and J ends were trimmed by 8 bases and 6 bases, with 11 bases remaining between them. The V gene's germline CDR1 is SNHLY and CDR2 FYNNEI. This CDR3 comprises 12 residues. The CDR3 loop is CASAASVNEQFF. DNA of the CDR3: TGTGCCAGCGCGGCCTCCGTCAATGAGCAGTTCTTC. The full variable domain, rest sourced from reference TRBV2 and TRBJ2-1, is EPEVTQTPSHQVTQMGQEVILRCVPISNHLYFYWYRQILGQKVEFLVSFYNNEISEKSEIFDDQFSVERPDGSNFTLKIRSTKLEDSAMYFCASAASVNEQFFGPGTRLTVL.